This TCR beta chain is from a study of shared clonotypes between healthy human individuals. CD8 cells classed as naive were CD45RO-negative and positively selected for CCR7, excluding terminally differentiated effector memory CD45RA+ cells. Broader study findings: Shared across a handful of donors were roughly 5% of the naive CD4 clonotypes.

The germline CDR1 and CDR2 sequences are MNHEY and SMNVEV (reference sequence). The CDR3 covers 16 residues. The V and J ends lost 3 bases and 7 bases respectively, with 19 bases between them. Assay execution took place at the deep level. TCRdb keeps only in-frame clones here, not all; method: immunoSEQ multiplex PCR. Among roughly 2,000,000 clones listed, roughly 93% were seen once. About this clone: What it binds is unknown.

Sequenced sample: naive CD8+ T cells from PBMCs. This receptor was taken from a man younger than 35 in good health. Some clones in this sample may be carry-over from other donors' samples. This chain links TRBV27 with TRBJ1-5; D might be TRBD1 (5 bases). In DNA, the CDR3 is TGTGCCAGCAGTTTCGCTCGGGACGGAGGGTTCCAGCCCCAGCATTTT. Its translation is CASSFARDGGFQPQHF.